This T cell receptor beta chain was sequenced for a study of OX40 agonist ivuxolimab in advanced cancers. This clone has only one observation. Its antigen is not known. Germline V gene data show CDR1 as SGHNT and CDR2 as YENEEA. V shed 4 bases and J 0 bases; nucleotides not matched to a gene: 4. The CDR3 contains 16 residues. Findings and caveats of the study: CD8+ T cells showed, on average, more clonal expansion than CD4+ cells.

The assay was immunoSEQ multiplex PCR, and TCRdb's table has in-frame clones only and misses some. The repertoire holds about 68,000 clones, about 89% seen once, with roughly 1.9% in the top ten. The material was CD4+ or CD8+ T cells sorted from blood, obtained in a trial of the OX40 agonist ivuxolimab. V is TRBV11-3 and J is TRBJ2-2; 8 positions agree with TRBD1. The TCR sequence derives from an adult with an advanced solid tumor such as melanoma, head and neck, liver or kidney cancer. Here the CDR3 DNA reads TGTGCCAGCAGCTACCAGGGGGCCCCGAACACCGGGGAGCTGTTTTTT. Its translation: CASSYQGAPNTGELFF.